This TCR beta chain was documented in a study of cytotoxic CD8 clonotypes in ibrutinib-treated CLL. Data came from immunoSEQ multiplex PCR; TCRdb stores just in-frame clones and leaves some out. The table has approximately 84,000 clones, roughly three quarters seen once. CDR1 and CDR2 (germline): MNHNS, SASEGT. V was clipped by 6 bases and J by 9 bases, with 15 bases between them. CDR3 length equals 13 residues. The specimen was PBMCs, collected after 12 months of ibrutinib treatment. The receptor comes from a human donor with chronic lymphocytic leukemia. This chain joins TRBV6-1 and TRBJ1-5; D is uncertain. CDR3 nucleotide sequence: TGTGCCAGCAGGGGCACGGGTTTGGGGCCCCAGCATTTT. It yields the protein CASRGTGLGPQHF.